This T cell receptor (beta chain) was observed in a study of blood T cell repertoires in COVID-19. The table came from immunoSEQ multiplex PCR; TCRdb's copy has only in-frame clones and leaves some out. Among a few hundred thousand clones listed, approximately 90% were seen once. The CDR3 is 15 residues long. In germline, CDR1 is SNHLY, CDR2 FYNNEI. V was pared by 2 bases and J by 3 bases, with 10 bases between. This rearrangement joins TRBV2 to TRBJ1-4, with D tentatively TRBD1 (5 bases). This clonotype was sampled from a woman under 30 who had recovered from COVID-19. Sequenced material: PBMCs or T cells enriched from blood (not recorded which). CDR3 in DNA: TGTGCCAGCAGTGAACTTGGGGGGGCTAATGAAAAACTGTTTTTT. Translating gives CASSELGGANEKLFF.